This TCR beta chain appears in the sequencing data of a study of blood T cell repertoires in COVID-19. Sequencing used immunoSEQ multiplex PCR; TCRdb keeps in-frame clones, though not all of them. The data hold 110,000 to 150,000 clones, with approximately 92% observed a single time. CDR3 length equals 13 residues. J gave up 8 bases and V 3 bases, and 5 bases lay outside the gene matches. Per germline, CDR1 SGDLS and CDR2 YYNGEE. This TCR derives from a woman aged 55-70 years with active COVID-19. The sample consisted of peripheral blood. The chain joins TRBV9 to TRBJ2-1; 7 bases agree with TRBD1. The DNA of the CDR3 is TGTGCCAGCAGCGCGACAGGGTTCGATGAGCAGTTCTTC. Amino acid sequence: CASSATGFDEQFF.